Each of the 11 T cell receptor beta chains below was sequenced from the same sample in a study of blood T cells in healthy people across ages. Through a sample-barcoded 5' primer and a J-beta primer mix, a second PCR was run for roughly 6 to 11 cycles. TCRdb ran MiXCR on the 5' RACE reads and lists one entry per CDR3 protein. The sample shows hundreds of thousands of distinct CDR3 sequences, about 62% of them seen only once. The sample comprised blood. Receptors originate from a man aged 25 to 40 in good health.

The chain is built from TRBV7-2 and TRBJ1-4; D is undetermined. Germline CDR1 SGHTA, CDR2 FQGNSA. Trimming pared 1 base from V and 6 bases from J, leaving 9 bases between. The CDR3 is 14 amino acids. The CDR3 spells CTSSLVVTDEKLFF. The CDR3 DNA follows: TGTACCAGCAGCTTAGTTGTTACGGATGAAAAACTGTTTTTT. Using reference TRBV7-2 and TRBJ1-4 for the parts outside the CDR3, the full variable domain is GAGVSQSPSNKVTEKGKDVELRCDPISGHTALYWYRQSLGQGLEFLIYFQGNSAPDKSGLPSDRFSAERTGGSVSTLTIQRTQQEDSAVYLCTSSLVVTDEKLFFGSGTQLSVL.

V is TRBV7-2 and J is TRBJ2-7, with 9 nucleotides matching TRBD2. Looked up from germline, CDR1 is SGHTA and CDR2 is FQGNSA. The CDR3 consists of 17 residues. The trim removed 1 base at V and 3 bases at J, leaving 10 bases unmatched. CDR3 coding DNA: TGTGCCAGCAGCTTAGACGCCGCGGGAGGGGAGGGCTACGAGCAGTACTTC. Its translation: CASSLDAAGGEGYEQYF.

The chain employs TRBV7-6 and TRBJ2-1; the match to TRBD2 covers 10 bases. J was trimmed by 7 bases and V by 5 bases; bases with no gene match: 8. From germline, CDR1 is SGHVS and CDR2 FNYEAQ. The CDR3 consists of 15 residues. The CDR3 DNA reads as TGTGCCAGCAGCCCCCGGTCAGCGGGAGGGAATGAGCAGTTCTTC. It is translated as CASSPRSAGGNEQFF.

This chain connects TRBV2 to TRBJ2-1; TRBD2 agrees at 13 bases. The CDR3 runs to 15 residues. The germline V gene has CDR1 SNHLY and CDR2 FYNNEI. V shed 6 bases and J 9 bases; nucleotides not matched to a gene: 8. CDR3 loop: CASRRLAGGTGEQFF. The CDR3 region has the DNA TGTGCCAGCAGACGACTAGCGGGGGGAACTGGTGAGCAGTTCTTC. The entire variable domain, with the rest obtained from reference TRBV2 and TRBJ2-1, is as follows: EPEVTQTPSHQVTQMGQEVILRCVPISNHLYFYWYRQILGQKVEFLVSFYNNEISEKSEIFDDQFSVERPDGSNFTLKIRSTKLEDSAMYFCASRRLAGGTGEQFFGPGTRLTVL.

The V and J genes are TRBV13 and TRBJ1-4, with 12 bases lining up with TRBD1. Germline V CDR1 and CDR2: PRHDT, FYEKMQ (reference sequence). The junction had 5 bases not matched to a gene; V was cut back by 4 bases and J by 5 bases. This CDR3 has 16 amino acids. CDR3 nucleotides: TGTGCCAGCAGCTCACGGGACAGGGGGCGAAATGAAAAACTGTTTTTT. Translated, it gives CASSSRDRGRNEKLFF.

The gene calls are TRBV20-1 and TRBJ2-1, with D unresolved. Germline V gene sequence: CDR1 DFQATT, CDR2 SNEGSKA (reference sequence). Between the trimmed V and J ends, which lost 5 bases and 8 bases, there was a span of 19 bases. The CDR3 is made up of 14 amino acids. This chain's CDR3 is CSAPDRRAVHEQFF. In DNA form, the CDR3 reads TGCAGTGCTCCGGACCGCCGGGCGGTCCATGAGCAGTTCTTC.

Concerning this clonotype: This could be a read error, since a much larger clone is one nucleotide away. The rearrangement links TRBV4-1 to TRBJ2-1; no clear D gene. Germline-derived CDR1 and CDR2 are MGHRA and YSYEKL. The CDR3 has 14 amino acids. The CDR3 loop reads CAGSQYVRGSEQFF. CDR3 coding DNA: TGCGCCGGCAGCCAATATGTCAGAGGCAGTGAGCAGTTCTTC.

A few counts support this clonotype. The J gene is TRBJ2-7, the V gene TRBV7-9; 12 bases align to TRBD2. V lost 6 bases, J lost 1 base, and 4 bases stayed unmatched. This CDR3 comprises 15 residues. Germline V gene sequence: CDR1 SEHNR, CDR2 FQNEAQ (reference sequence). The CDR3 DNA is TGTGCCAGCAGACAGACTAGCGGGGGATCCTACGAGCAGTACTTC. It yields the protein CASRQTSGGSYEQYF.

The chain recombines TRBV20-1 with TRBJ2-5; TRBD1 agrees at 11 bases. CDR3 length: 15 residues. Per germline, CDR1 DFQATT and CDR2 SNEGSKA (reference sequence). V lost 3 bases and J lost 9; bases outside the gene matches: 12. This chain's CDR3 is CSASGDRGDYRAQYF. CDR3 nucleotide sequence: TGCAGTGCTAGTGGGGACAGGGGGGACTACCGGGCCCAGTACTTC.

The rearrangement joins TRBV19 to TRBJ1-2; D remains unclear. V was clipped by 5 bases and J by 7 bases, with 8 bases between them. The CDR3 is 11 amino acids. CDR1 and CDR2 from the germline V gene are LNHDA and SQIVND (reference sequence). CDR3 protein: CASSHVRGYTF. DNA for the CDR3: TGTGCCAGTAGTCATGTGCGTGGCTACACCTTC.

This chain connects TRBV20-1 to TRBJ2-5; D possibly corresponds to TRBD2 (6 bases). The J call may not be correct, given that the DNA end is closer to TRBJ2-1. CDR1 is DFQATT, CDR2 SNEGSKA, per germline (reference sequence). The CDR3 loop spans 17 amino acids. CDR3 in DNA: TGCAGTGCTAGAAAATACCGGGACTCAGGTCACCAAGAGACCCAGTTCTTC. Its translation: CSARKYRDSGHQETQFF.